This T cell receptor (beta chain) was obtained from a study of OX40 agonist ivuxolimab in advanced cancers. Generated by immunoSEQ multiplex PCR, the TCRdb table keeps only in-frame clones and is missing some. The sample lists tens of thousands of clones, approximately 90% occurring once. This clone is labeled large. CDR1 and CDR2 (germline): SQVTM, ANQGSEA. The CDR3 length is 12 residues. Trimming cost V 8 bases and J 3 bases; bases outside gene matches: 4. This chain uses TRBV29-1 with TRBJ2-3; 8 bases are a match to TRBD1. This TCR came from an adult with an advanced solid tumor such as melanoma, head and neck, liver or kidney cancer. The sequencing here drew on CD4+ or CD8+ T cells sorted from blood, taken in a trial of the OX40 agonist ivuxolimab. The CDR3 is CSFRGRTDTQYF. The CDR3 bases are TGCAGCTTCAGGGGGCGGACAGATACGCAGTATTTT.